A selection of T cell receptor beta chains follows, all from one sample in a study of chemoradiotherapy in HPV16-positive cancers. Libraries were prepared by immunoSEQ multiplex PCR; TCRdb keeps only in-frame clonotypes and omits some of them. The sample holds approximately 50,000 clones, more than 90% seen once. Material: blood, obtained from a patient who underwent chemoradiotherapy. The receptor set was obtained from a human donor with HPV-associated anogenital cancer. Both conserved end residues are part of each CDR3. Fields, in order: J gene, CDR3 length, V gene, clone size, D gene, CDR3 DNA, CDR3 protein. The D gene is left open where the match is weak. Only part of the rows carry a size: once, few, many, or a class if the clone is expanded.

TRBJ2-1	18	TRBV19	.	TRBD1	TGTGCCAGTAGTATGACGACGGCCGGGACAGGAAGTGGTAATGTGCAGTTCTTC	CASSMTTAGTGSGNVQFF
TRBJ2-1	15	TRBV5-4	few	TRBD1	TGTGCCAGCAGCTCCCGGGACAGGTCCTTCAATGAGCAGTTCTTC	CASSSRDRSFNEQFF
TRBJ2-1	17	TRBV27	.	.	TGTGCCAGCAGTCCCTTATCCCGCGGAAGCTCCTACAATGAGCAGTTCTTC	CASSPLSRGSSYNEQFF
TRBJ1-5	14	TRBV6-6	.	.	TGTGCCAGCAGTTACCCGGATAGCAATCAGCCCCAGCATTTT	CASSYPDSNQPQHF
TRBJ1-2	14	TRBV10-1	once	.	TGCGCCAGCAGACCTTCGACAGATGCCTATGGCTACACCTTC	CASRPSTDAYGYTF
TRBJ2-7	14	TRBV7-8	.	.	TGTGCCAGCAGCTTCCCTGCGGGGCGGGACGAGCAGTACTTC	CASSFPAGRDEQYF
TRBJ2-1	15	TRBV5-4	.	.	TGTGCCAGCAGCTTGGAACGGGACTCCTACAATGAGCAGTTCTTC	CASSLERDSYNEQFF
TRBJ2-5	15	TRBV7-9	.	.	TGTGCCAGCAGCCCCAGGGACATATCAAGCGAGACCCAGTACTTC	CASSPRDISSETQYF
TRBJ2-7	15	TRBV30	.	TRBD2	TGTGCCTGGACCTTCGGGACTAGCGGTCCCTACGAGCAGTACTTC	CAWTFGTSGPYEQYF
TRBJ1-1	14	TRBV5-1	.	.	TGCGCCAGCAGCCCGTCGGGTATGAACACTGAAGCTTTCTTT	CASSPSGMNTEAFF
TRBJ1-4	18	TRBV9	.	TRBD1	TGTGCCAGCAGCGTGGCCATATCAACCGGGACAGGGGATGAAAAACTGTTTTTT	CASSVAISTGTGDEKLFF
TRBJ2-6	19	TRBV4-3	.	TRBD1	TGCGCCAGCAGCCAGGCGGACAGGGCGGTTCCCTCTGGGGCCAACGTCCTGACCTTC	CASSQADRAVPSGANVLTF
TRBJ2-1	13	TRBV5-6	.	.	TGTGCCAGCAGACCGGACAGCTACAATGAGCAGTTCTTC	CASRPDSYNEQFF
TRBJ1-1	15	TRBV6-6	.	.	TGTGCCAGCAGTTACTCGATTTCGGGGAACACTGAAGCTTTCTTT	CASSYSISGNTEAFF
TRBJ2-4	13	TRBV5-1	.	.	TGCGCCAGCAGCTTGGATAGCGGAAACATTCAGTACTTC	CASSLDSGNIQYF
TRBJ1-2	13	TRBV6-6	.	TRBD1	TGTGCCAGCAGTTACTCGACAGGGACTGGCTACACCTTC	CASSYSTGTGYTF
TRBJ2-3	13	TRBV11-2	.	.	TGTGCCAGCTTTGGCCGGGGAGCAGATACGCAGTATTTT	CASFGRGADTQYF
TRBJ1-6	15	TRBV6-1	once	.	TGTGCCAGCAGTGAATTTGACGCGCGAGGTTCACCCCTCCACTTT	CASSEFDARGSPLHF
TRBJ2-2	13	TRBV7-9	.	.	TGTGCCAGCAGCTTGACTCCCACCGGGGAGCTGTTTTTT	CASSLTPTGELFF
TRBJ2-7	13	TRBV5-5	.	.	TGTGCCAGCAGCCCCGACGGATTCTACGAGCAGTACTTC	CASSPDGFYEQYF
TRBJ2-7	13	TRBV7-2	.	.	TGTGCCAGCAGCCCCCGCTGGACCTTGGAGCAGTACTTC	CASSPRWTLEQYF
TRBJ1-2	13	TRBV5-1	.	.	TGCGCCAGCAGCAAGGACAATAACTATGGCTACACCTTC	CASSKDNNYGYTF
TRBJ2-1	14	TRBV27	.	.	TGTGCCAGCAGTGCGACTAGATCGTACAATGAGCAGTTCTTC	CASSATRSYNEQFF
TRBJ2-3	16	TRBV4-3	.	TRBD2	TGCGCCAGCAGCCAAGAGTGGACTAGGCCCACAGATACGCAGTATTTT	CASSQEWTRPTDTQYF
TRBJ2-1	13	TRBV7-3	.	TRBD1	TGTGCCAGCAGCTCCCGACAGGGACATGAGCAGTTCTTC	CASSSRQGHEQFF
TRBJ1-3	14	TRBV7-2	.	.	TGTGCCAGCAGCTCGCAGGGGTCTGGAAACACCATATATTTT	CASSSQGSGNTIYF
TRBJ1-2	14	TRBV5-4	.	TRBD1	TGTGCCAGCAGCCCCGGGACAGGGGTGTATGGCTACACCTTC	CASSPGTGVYGYTF
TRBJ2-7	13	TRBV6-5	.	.	TGTGCCAGCGGTCAGGGACCATCCTACGAGCAGTACTTC	CASGQGPSYEQYF
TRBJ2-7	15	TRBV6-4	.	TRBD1	TGTGCCAGCGTAGGACCGGGACAGGGGTCCTACGAGCAGTACTTC	CASVGPGQGSYEQYF
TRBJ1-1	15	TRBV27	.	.	TGTGCCAGCAGTTTATTTCCCGCCCTGAACACTGAAGCTTTCTTT	CASSLFPALNTEAFF
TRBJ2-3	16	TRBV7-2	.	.	TGTGCCAGCAGCCCACCCGGGCCTCGAGGGGTGAATACGCAGTATTTT	CASSPPGPRGVNTQYF
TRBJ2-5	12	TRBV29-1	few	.	TGCAGCGTTGATGGACAAGAAGAGACCCAGTACTTC	CSVDGQEETQYF
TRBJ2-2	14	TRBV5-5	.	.	TGTGCCAGCAGCTTAGGGTTTAACACCGGGGAGCTGTTTTTT	CASSLGFNTGELFF
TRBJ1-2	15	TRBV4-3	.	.	TGCGCCAGCAGCCAAGATCCAATGTCGGCGTATGGCTACACCTTC	CASSQDPMSAYGYTF
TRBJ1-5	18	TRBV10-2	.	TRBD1	TGCGCCAGCAGCACCCCCGGCCTCGATAAGGGACAGCGCCAAGCCCCAGCATTT	CASSTPGLDKGQRQAPAF
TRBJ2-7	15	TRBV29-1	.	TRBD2	TGCAGTGTACAGGATTGGCGGACTAGCCTCTACGAGCAGTACTTC	CSVQDWRTSLYEQYF
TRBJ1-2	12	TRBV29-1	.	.	TGCAGCGTTGAAGGTTTGGAGTATGGCTACACCTTC	CSVEGLEYGYTF
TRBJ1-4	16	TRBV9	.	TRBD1	TGTGCCAGCAGCGGGGCAGCAGGGGGAACTAATGAAAAACTGTTTTTT	CASSGAAGGTNEKLFF
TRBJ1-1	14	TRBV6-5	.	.	TGTGCCAGCAGTTATGGTGCAGTGAACACTGAAGCTTTCTTT	CASSYGAVNTEAFF
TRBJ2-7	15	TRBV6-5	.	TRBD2	TGTGCCAGCAGCCCCCCGGGGGGGGGCCGGTACGAGCAGTACTTC	CASSPPGGGRYEQYF
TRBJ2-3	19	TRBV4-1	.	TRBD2	TGCGCCAGCAGCCAAGTGGTAGTAGCGGGGGGTCCAAGCACAGATACGCAGTATTTT	CASSQVVVAGGPSTDTQYF
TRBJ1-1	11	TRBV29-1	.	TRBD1	TGCAGCGTTGAGACCGACAGGGTGGCTTTCTTT	CSVETDRVAFF
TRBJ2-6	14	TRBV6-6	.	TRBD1	TGTGCCAGCAGTGGACAGGGTGGGGCCAACGTCCTGACTTTC	CASSGQGGANVLTF
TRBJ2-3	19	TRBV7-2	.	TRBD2	TGTGCCAGCAGCCCCGGGATACTAGCGGGGGGTCGGGGCACAGATACGCAGTATTTT	CASSPGILAGGRGTDTQYF
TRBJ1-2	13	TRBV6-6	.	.	TGTGCCAGCTTGGGCCAGGGCCCTTATGGCTACACCTTC	CASLGQGPYGYTF